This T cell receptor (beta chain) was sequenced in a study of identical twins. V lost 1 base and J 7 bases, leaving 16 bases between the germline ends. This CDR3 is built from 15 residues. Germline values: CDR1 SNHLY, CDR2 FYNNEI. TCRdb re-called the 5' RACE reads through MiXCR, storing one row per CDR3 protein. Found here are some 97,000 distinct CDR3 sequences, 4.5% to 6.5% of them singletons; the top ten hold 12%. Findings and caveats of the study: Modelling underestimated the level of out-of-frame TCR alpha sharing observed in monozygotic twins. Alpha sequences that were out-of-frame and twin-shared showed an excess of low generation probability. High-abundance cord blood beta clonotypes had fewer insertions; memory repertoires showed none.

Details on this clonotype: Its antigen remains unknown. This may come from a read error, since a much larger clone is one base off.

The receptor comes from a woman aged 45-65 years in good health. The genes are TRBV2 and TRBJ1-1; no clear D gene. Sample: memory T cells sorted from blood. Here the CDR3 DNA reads TGTGCCAGCAGTGAAGTAGGAGCAGTTTATAGTGAAGCTTTCTTT. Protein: CASSEVGAVYSEAFF.